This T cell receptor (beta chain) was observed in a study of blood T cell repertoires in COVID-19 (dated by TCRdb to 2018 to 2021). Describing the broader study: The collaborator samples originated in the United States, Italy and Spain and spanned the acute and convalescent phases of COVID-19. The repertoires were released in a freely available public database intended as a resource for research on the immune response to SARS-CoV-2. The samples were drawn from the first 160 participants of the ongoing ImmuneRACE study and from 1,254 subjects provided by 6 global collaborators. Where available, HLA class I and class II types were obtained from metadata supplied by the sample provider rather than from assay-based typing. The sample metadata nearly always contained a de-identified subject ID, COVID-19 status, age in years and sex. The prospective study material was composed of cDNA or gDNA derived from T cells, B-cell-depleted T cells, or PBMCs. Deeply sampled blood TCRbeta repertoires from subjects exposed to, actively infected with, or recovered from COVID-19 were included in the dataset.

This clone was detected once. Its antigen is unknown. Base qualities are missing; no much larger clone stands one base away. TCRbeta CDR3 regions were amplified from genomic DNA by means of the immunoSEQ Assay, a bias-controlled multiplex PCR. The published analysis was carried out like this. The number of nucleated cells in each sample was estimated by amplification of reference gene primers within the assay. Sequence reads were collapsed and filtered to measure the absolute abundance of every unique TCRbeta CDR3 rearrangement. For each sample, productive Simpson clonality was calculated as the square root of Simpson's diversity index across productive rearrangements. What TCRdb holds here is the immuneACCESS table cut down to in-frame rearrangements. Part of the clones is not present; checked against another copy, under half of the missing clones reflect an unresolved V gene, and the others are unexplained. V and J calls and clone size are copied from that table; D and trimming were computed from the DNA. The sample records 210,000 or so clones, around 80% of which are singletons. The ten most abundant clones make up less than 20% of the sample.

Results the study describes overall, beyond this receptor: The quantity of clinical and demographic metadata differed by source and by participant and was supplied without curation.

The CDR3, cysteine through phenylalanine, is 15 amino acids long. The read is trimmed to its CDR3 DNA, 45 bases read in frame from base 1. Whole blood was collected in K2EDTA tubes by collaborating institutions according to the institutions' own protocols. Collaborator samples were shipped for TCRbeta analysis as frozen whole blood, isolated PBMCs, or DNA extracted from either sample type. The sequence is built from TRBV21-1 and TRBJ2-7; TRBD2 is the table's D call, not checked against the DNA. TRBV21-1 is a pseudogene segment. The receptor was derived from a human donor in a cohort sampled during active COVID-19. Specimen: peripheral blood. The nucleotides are TGTGCCAGCAACGAGGAGCGGGAGCTCAATTACGAGCAGTACTTC. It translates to CASNEERELNYEQYF.